This T cell receptor beta chain originates from a study of T cells in Graves' hyperthyroidism and ophthalmopathy. TCR beta CDR3 sequences were amplified from RNA transcripts. The HTBI primer set drove a first-round RT-PCR of the TCR CDR3. One entry per CDR3 protein results from TCRdb running MiXCR on the multiplex PCR reads. The sample yields approximately 720,000 distinct CDR3 sequences, over 15% seen once. With a duration under 2 months, the hyperthyroidism was newly diagnosed in patients aged 18 to 65. Uncontrolled infection, other autoimmune disease, pregnancy and lactation each barred patients from inclusion. In this sample, this clonotype turned up a few times. The CDR3 has 16 residues. V lost 3 bases, J lost 0 bases, and 15 bases lay in between. Per germline, CDR1 DFQATT and CDR2 SNEGSKA (reference sequence).

This rearrangement joins TRBV20-1 to TRBJ1-3, with D hard to call. The sequence derives from a woman aged 45-65 years with Graves' hyperthyroidism that later progressed to Graves' ophthalmopathy. Sequencing input: blood. The DNA for the CDR3 is TGCAGTGCTAGTTCCTCATTTCAGAGCTCTGGAAACACCATATATTTT. It is translated as CSASSSFQSSGNTIYF.